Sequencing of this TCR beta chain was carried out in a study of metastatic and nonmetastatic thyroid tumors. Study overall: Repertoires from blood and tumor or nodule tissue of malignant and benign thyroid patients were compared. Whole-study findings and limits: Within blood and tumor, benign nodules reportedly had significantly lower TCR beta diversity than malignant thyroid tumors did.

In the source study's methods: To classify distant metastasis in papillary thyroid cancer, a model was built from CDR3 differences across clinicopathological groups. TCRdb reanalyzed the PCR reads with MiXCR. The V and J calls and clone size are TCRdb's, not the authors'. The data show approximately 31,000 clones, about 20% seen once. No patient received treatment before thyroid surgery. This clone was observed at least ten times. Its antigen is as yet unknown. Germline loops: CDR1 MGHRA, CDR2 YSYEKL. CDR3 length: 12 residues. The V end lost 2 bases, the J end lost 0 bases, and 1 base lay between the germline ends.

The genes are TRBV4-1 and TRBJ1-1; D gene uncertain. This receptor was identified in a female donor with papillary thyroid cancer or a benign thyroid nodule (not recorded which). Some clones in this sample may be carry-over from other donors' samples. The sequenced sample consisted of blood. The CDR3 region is CASSQLNTEAFF. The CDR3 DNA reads TGCGCCAGCAGCCAACTGAACACTGAAGCTTTCTTT.